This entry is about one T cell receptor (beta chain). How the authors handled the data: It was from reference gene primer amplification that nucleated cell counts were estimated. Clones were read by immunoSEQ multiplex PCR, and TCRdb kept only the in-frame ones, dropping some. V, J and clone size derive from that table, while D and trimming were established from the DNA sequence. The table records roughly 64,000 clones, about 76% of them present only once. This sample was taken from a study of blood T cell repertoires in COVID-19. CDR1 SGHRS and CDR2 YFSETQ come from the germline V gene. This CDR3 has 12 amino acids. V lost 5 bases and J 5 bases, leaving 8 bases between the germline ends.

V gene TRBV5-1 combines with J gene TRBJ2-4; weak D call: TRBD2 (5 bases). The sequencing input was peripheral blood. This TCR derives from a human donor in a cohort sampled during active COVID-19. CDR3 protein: CASREAENIQYF. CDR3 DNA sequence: TGCGCCAGCAGGGAGGCGGAAAACATTCAGTACTTC.